A selection of T cell receptor beta chains follows, all from one sample in a study of cytomegalovirus exposure and HLA in healthy donors. The data were produced by immunoSEQ multiplex PCR, yet TCRdb's version contains in-frame clones alone and is incomplete. The data show more than 85,000 clones, 76% seen once. The specimen was PBMCs. Receptor source: a man in his forties in good health and CMV-seropositive. CDR3s include the opening cysteine and the closing phenylalanine or tryptophan. The order of the fields is D gene, J gene, V gene, clone size, CDR3 DNA, CDR3 protein. The D gene is left open where the match is weak. Not all rows give a size; the values are once, few, many and, for expanded clones, a class.

d_gene: TRBD1
j_gene: TRBJ1-2
v_gene: TRBV9
abundance: NA
CDR3nt: TGTGCCAGCAGCCCCCAATCCGGGACAGGGTATGGCTACACCTTC
CDR3aa: CASSPQSGTGYGYTF

d_gene: NA
j_gene: TRBJ1-4
v_gene: TRBV21-1
abundance: NA
CDR3nt: TGTGCCAGCAGCAAATCAGTAAAGGGAGGAAAACTGTTTTTT
CDR3aa: CASSKSVKGGKLFF

d_gene: TRBD2
j_gene: TRBJ2-1
v_gene: TRBV13
abundance: NA
CDR3nt: TGTGCCAGCAGCTCGCGGGGGGACATCGGCTCCTACAATGAGCAGTTCTTC
CDR3aa: CASSSRGDIGSYNEQFF

d_gene: NA
j_gene: TRBJ2-7
v_gene: TRBV5-5
abundance: NA
CDR3nt: TGTGCCAGCAGTCTCCCCCTCTACGAGCAGTACTTC
CDR3aa: CASSLPLYEQYF

d_gene: NA
j_gene: TRBJ2-5
v_gene: TRBV2
abundance: NA
CDR3nt: TGTGCCAGCACCCGAGGACATCCCGGGCAAGAGACCCAGTACTTC
CDR3aa: CASTRGHPGQETQYF

d_gene: TRBD2
j_gene: TRBJ2-1
v_gene: TRBV27
abundance: NA
CDR3nt: TGTGCCAGCAGTGGGGGACTAGCGGGGTTCTACAATGAGCAGTTCTTC
CDR3aa: CASSGGLAGFYNEQFF

d_gene: NA
j_gene: TRBJ2-1
v_gene: TRBV2
abundance: NA
CDR3nt: TGTGCCAGCAGGAACCACAGGGGGGCGGGAGAACAGCAGTTCTTC
CDR3aa: CASRNHRGAGEQQFF

d_gene: NA
j_gene: TRBJ2-5
v_gene: TRBV6-5
abundance: NA
CDR3nt: TGTGCCAGCAGCGGCGGGCCGTGGGAGACCCAGTACTTC
CDR3aa: CASSGGPWETQYF

d_gene: NA
j_gene: TRBJ2-2
v_gene: TRBV5-3
abundance: NA
CDR3nt: TGTGCCAGAAGCTTGGACGGGAACACCGGGGAGCTGTTTTTT
CDR3aa: CARSLDGNTGELFF

d_gene: NA
j_gene: TRBJ2-3
v_gene: TRBV11-2
abundance: NA
CDR3nt: TGTGCCAGCAGCCCGAGATGGGACATCACAGATACGCAGTATTTT
CDR3aa: CASSPRWDITDTQYF

d_gene: NA
j_gene: TRBJ1-1
v_gene: TRBV5-5
abundance: few
CDR3nt: TGTGCCAGCAGCTTGGAACAGGTAATGAACACTGAAGCTTTCTTT
CDR3aa: CASSLEQVMNTEAFF

d_gene: TRBD1
j_gene: TRBJ2-1
v_gene: TRBV7-2
abundance: NA
CDR3nt: TGTGCCAGCAGCTCCGGGACAGGAGTCTACAATGAGCAGTTCTTC
CDR3aa: CASSSGTGVYNEQFF

d_gene: TRBD1
j_gene: TRBJ2-2
v_gene: TRBV6-5
abundance: NA
CDR3nt: TGTGCCAGCAGTAATGGACAGGGGGACACCGGGGAGCTGTTTTTT
CDR3aa: CASSNGQGDTGELFF

d_gene: TRBD1
j_gene: TRBJ1-2
v_gene: TRBV5-4
abundance: NA
CDR3nt: TGTGCCAGCGGCATTTCGGCACAGGGGAGGATCAACTATGGCTACACCTTC
CDR3aa: CASGISAQGRINYGYTF

d_gene: TRBD2
j_gene: TRBJ2-3
v_gene: TRBV4-1
abundance: few
CDR3nt: TGCGCCAGCACCCGGGGGGGCGGGGCAGATACGCAGTATTTT
CDR3aa: CASTRGGGADTQYF

d_gene: TRBD2
j_gene: TRBJ2-1
v_gene: TRBV7-6
abundance: NA
CDR3nt: TGTGCCAGCAGCTTAGGGGGAACTAGCGGGGGCCGATACAATGAGCAGTTCTTC
CDR3aa: CASSLGGTSGGRYNEQFF

d_gene: TRBD2
j_gene: TRBJ2-7
v_gene: TRBV5-5
abundance: NA
CDR3nt: TGTGCCAGCAGCTTGGTAACCCGAGCGGGGTCCGAGCAGTACTTC
CDR3aa: CASSLVTRAGSEQYF

d_gene: NA
j_gene: TRBJ1-5
v_gene: TRBV21-1
abundance: NA
CDR3nt: TGTGCCAGCAGCAAAGCGCTACAGGGTTATAGCAATCAGCCCCAGCATTTT
CDR3aa: CASSKALQGYSNQPQHF

d_gene: TRBD2
j_gene: TRBJ2-1
v_gene: TRBV5-1
abundance: few
CDR3nt: TGCGCCAGCAGCGGACTAGCGGGAGGCGGGGGTGAGCAGTTCTTC
CDR3aa: CASSGLAGGGGEQFF

d_gene: TRBD1
j_gene: TRBJ2-5
v_gene: TRBV19
abundance: NA
CDR3nt: TGTGCCAGTAGCCTTTCACAGGGGCCGGGACAGCAGTACTTC
CDR3aa: CASSLSQGPGQQYF

d_gene: NA
j_gene: TRBJ2-4
v_gene: TRBV11-2
abundance: NA
CDR3nt: TGTGCCAGCAGCTTAATATTGCCAGGGGACGAAAACAGTCAGTACTTC
CDR3aa: CASSLILPGDENSQYF

d_gene: NA
j_gene: TRBJ1-2
v_gene: TRBV2
abundance: NA
CDR3nt: TGTGCCAGCAGGCAGGGGTTTGCTAACTATGGCTACACCTTC
CDR3aa: CASRQGFANYGYTF

d_gene: TRBD1
j_gene: TRBJ2-5
v_gene: TRBV27
abundance: few
CDR3nt: TGTGCCAGCAGTTTCTCCGAGGGGGCAAAGACCCAGTACTTC
CDR3aa: CASSFSEGAKTQYF

d_gene: NA
j_gene: TRBJ2-5
v_gene: TRBV11-2
abundance: NA
CDR3nt: TGTGCCAGCAGCACTAACGGATGGACCCAGTACTTC
CDR3aa: CASSTNGWTQYF

d_gene: TRBD2
j_gene: TRBJ2-1
v_gene: TRBV19
abundance: NA
CDR3nt: TGTGCCAGTAGTGCCCGTGCGGGGGAGCGAGAGCAGTTCTTC
CDR3aa: CASSARAGEREQFF

d_gene: NA
j_gene: TRBJ2-5
v_gene: TRBV9
abundance: few
CDR3nt: TGTGCCAGCAGCGTGACGGGAGAGACCCAGTACTTC
CDR3aa: CASSVTGETQYF

d_gene: NA
j_gene: TRBJ2-5
v_gene: TRBV5-4
abundance: NA
CDR3nt: TGTGCCAGCAGCTTTACAGGGAAACACCAAGAGACCCAGTACTTC
CDR3aa: CASSFTGKHQETQYF

d_gene: TRBD1
j_gene: TRBJ1-5
v_gene: TRBV9
abundance: NA
CDR3nt: TGTGCCAGCAGCGTCCGGGACAGTGAGCCCCAGCATTTT
CDR3aa: CASSVRDSEPQHF

d_gene: NA
j_gene: TRBJ1-6
v_gene: TRBV28
abundance: NA
CDR3nt: TGTGCCAGCAATCTGTTACAGGGTTTGGGCTCCTATAATTCACCCCTCCACTTT
CDR3aa: CASNLLQGLGSYNSPLHF

d_gene: NA
j_gene: TRBJ2-3
v_gene: TRBV7-3
abundance: NA
CDR3nt: TGTGCCAGCAGCTTAGGTGGCCACACAGATACGCAGTATTTT
CDR3aa: CASSLGGHTDTQYF

d_gene: NA
j_gene: TRBJ2-5
v_gene: TRBV7-2
abundance: NA
CDR3nt: TGTGCCAGCAGCTTAACTAAAGAGACCCAGTACTTC
CDR3aa: CASSLTKETQYF

d_gene: NA
j_gene: TRBJ2-7
v_gene: TRBV30
abundance: NA
CDR3nt: TGTGCCTGGAGTGTACTGCAGGGGACCTACGAGCAGTACTTC
CDR3aa: CAWSVLQGTYEQYF

d_gene: NA
j_gene: TRBJ1-1
v_gene: TRBV29-1
abundance: once
CDR3nt: TGCAGCGTTGAAGGGCAGGGGTATTTGAACACTGAAGCTTTCTTT
CDR3aa: CSVEGQGYLNTEAFF

d_gene: NA
j_gene: TRBJ1-1
v_gene: TRBV28
abundance: NA
CDR3nt: TGTGCCAGCAGCCCTGGAGGAATCACTGAAGCTTTCTTT
CDR3aa: CASSPGGITEAFF

d_gene: NA
j_gene: TRBJ1-5
v_gene: TRBV5-8
abundance: few
CDR3nt: TGTGCCAGCAGCTCCTTCCAGATTGGGGGGTGGCCCCAGCATTTT
CDR3aa: CASSSFQIGGWPQHF

d_gene: NA
j_gene: TRBJ2-1
v_gene: TRBV6-1
abundance: NA
CDR3nt: TGTGCCACTGCGAGGGATCGCTCCTACAATGAGCAGTTCTTC
CDR3aa: CATARDRSYNEQFF

d_gene: TRBD2
j_gene: TRBJ2-5
v_gene: TRBV7-8
abundance: NA
CDR3nt: TGTGCCAGCAGCCTTCGGACTAGCGGGGAGACCCAGTACTTC
CDR3aa: CASSLRTSGETQYF

d_gene: NA
j_gene: TRBJ2-7
v_gene: TRBV11-1
abundance: NA
CDR3nt: TGTGCCAGCAGCTCCCTCAGCGGACAGATCTACGAGCAGTACTTC
CDR3aa: CASSSLSGQIYEQYF

d_gene: TRBD1
j_gene: TRBJ2-7
v_gene: TRBV5-5
abundance: once
CDR3nt: TGTGCCAGCAGCTTCGGGACAGTGGGATACTACGAGCAGTACTTC
CDR3aa: CASSFGTVGYYEQYF

d_gene: NA
j_gene: TRBJ2-7
v_gene: TRBV7-7
abundance: NA
CDR3nt: TGTGCTAGCAGCTTAGCATACGGTCTCCTCTACGAGCAGTACTTC
CDR3aa: CASSLAYGLLYEQYF

d_gene: TRBD1
j_gene: TRBJ1-3
v_gene: TRBV7-7
abundance: NA
CDR3nt: TGTGCTAGCAGCCTACGACAGGGGTTCTCTGGAAACACCATATATTTT
CDR3aa: CASSLRQGFSGNTIYF

d_gene: TRBD2
j_gene: TRBJ2-3
v_gene: TRBV5-1
abundance: NA
CDR3nt: TGCGCCAGCAGCTTGGCCGCGGGAGGTGCAGATACGCAGTATTTT
CDR3aa: CASSLAAGGADTQYF

d_gene: NA
j_gene: TRBJ2-2
v_gene: TRBV28
abundance: few
CDR3nt: TGTGCCAGCAGTTCTTGGCCCCAAGACATTTCTGGGGAGCTGTTTTTT
CDR3aa: CASSSWPQDISGELFF

d_gene: TRBD1
j_gene: TRBJ2-1
v_gene: TRBV25-1
abundance: NA
CDR3nt: TGTGCCAGCAGTGTACAGGGGAGCCCCTACAATGAGCAGTTCTTC
CDR3aa: CASSVQGSPYNEQFF

d_gene: NA
j_gene: TRBJ2-5
v_gene: TRBV10-3
abundance: NA
CDR3nt: TGTGCCATAGGGGAACAAGAGACCCAGTACTTC
CDR3aa: CAIGEQETQYF

d_gene: TRBD1
j_gene: TRBJ1-1
v_gene: TRBV29-1
abundance: few
CDR3nt: TGCAGCGCAGGGGGACATGGCACTGAAGCTTTCTTT
CDR3aa: CSAGGHGTEAFF

d_gene: NA
j_gene: TRBJ2-2
v_gene: TRBV27
abundance: NA
CDR3nt: TGTGCCAGCAGTTCGCAAAACACCAGGGGGGCCGGGGAGCTGTTTTTT
CDR3aa: CASSSQNTRGAGELFF

d_gene: NA
j_gene: TRBJ1-4
v_gene: TRBV5-1
abundance: NA
CDR3nt: TGCGCCAGCAGCCTGCAGGGGTTTCGGAATGAAAAACTGTTTTTT
CDR3aa: CASSLQGFRNEKLFF

d_gene: NA
j_gene: TRBJ2-7
v_gene: TRBV27
abundance: NA
CDR3nt: TGTGCCAGCAGTTTATCCAGCAGGGTCTCCTACGAGCAGTACTTC
CDR3aa: CASSLSSRVSYEQYF

d_gene: TRBD1
j_gene: TRBJ1-5
v_gene: TRBV19
abundance: NA
CDR3nt: TGTGCCAGTAGTGAGACGGGACAGGGGGCTCGATTAAAGCCCCAGCATTTT
CDR3aa: CASSETGQGARLKPQHF